This is a list of T cell receptor beta chains from one sample in a study of T cells in Graves' hyperthyroidism and ophthalmopathy. TCRdb re-called the multiplex PCR reads with MiXCR, one entry per CDR3 protein. The sample yields about 520,000 distinct CDR3 sequences, roughly 24% seen once. Specimen: blood. The origin of the receptors is a woman aged 30 to 39 with Graves' ophthalmopathy. Each CDR3 is given with its conserved first and last residue. D genes are given only for firm matches. Rows may omit the clone size; those that give it use once, few, many or a size class.

D	V	J	size	CDR3	DNA
-	TRBV6-2/TRBV6-3	TRBJ1-2	many	CASSPRLGGAIDGYTF	TGTGCCAGCAGCCCCCGACTTGGGGGGGCTATTGATGGCTACACCTTC
-	TRBV6-5	TRBJ2-2	few	CASSYPGAVITAGELFF	TGTGCCAGCAGTTACCCAGGGGCCGTCATTACGGCCGGGGAGCTGTTTTTT
-	TRBV10-3	TRBJ1-2	many	CAISESWVGTANYGYTF	TGTGCCATCAGTGAGTCCTGGGTGGGCACCGCTAACTATGGCTACACCTTC
-	TRBV7-9	TRBJ2-2	-	CASTRSGELFF	TGTGCCAGCACCCGATCCGGGGAGCTGTTTTTT
-	TRBV30	TRBJ1-1	-	CAWNLDTEAFF	TGTGCCTGGAACCTAGACACTGAAGCTTTCTTT
-	TRBV28	TRBJ1-1	many	CASSNTNTEAFF	TGTGCCAGCAGCAACACCAACACTGAAGCTTTCTTT
-	TRBV25-1	TRBJ1-3	many	CASSEFRGGGNTIYF	TGTGCCAGCAGTGAATTTAGGGGAGGCGGAAACACCATATATTTT
-	TRBV12-3/TRBV12-4	TRBJ1-1	many	CASSPLRTVNTEAFF	TGTGCCAGCAGTCCCTTACGGACAGTGAACACTGAAGCTTTCTTT
-	TRBV7-2	TRBJ2-7	many	CASSFRKTYEQYF	TGTGCCAGCAGCTTCCGCAAGACCTACGAGCAGTACTTC
-	TRBV27	TRBJ2-3	many	CASRSVLARADTQYF	TGTGCCAGCAGGTCTGTCCTGGCGAGGGCAGATACGCAGTATTTT
-	TRBV4-2	TRBJ2-2	-	CASSQRGTANTGELFF	TGTGCCAGCAGCCAGAGGGGGACTGCGAACACCGGGGAGCTGTTTTTT
-	TRBV6-5	TRBJ1-1	many	CASRLRGTEAFF	TGTGCCAGCAGATTAAGGGGCACTGAAGCTTTCTTT
-	TRBV20-1	TRBJ2-4	-	CSARPGKRAYKNIQYF	TGCAGTGCTAGGCCCGGCAAGCGGGCTTACAAAAACATTCAGTACTTC
-	TRBV6-5	TRBJ1-1	-	CASSYPGARAFF	TGTGCCAGCAGTTACCCAGGGGCCAGGGCTTTCTTT
TRBD1	TRBV20-1	TRBJ1-5	many	CSAATGGNQPQHF	TGCAGTGCAGCGACAGGGGGCAATCAGCCCCAGCATTTT
-	TRBV6-1	TRBJ1-5	-	CASSQGWGGNQPQHF	TGTGCCAGCAGTCAAGGGTGGGGAGGCAATCAGCCCCAGCATTTT
TRBD2	TRBV6-1	TRBJ2-7	many	CASRRPFSGGAGEQYF	TGTGCCAGCAGGAGACCCTTTAGCGGGGGGGCCGGCGAGCAGTACTTC
TRBD1	TRBV2	TRBJ1-1	-	CASSIIEGAFEAFF	TGTGCCAGCAGTATAATAGAGGGGGCTTTTGAAGCTTTCTTT
-	TRBV6-5	TRBJ1-2	-	CASSYKGRPGYTF	TGTGCCAGCAGTTACAAGGGTCGTCCTGGCTACACCTTC
-	TRBV12-3/TRBV12-4	TRBJ1-6	many	CASRRRGGTTNSPLHF	TGTGCCAGCAGGCGCAGAGGGGGGACCACTAATTCACCCCTCCACTTT
-	TRBV4-3	TRBJ1-2	-	CASSQEQENYGYTF	TGCGCCAGCAGCCAAGAGCAAGAAAACTATGGCTACACCTTC
TRBD1	TRBV6-5	TRBJ1-1	few	CASSYAGQPNTEAFF	TGTGCCAGCAGTTACGCGGGACAGCCGAACACTGAAGCTTTCTTT
TRBD1	TRBV6-5	TRBJ1-1	many	CASNGQGLTEAFF	TGTGCCAGCAACGGACAGGGTTTGACTGAAGCTTTCTTT
-	TRBV6-5	TRBJ1-5	-	CASSSGRRGNQPQHF	TGTGCCAGCAGTTCCGGCCGTCGGGGCAATCAGCCCCAGCATTTT
-	TRBV7-9	TRBJ2-5	many	CASNTLAPQETQYF	TGTGCCAGCAACACACTAGCCCCACAAGAGACCCAGTACTTC
-	TRBV12-5	TRBJ2-3	-	CASLPGESTDTQYF	TGTGCTAGCCTCCCAGGAGAAAGCACAGATACGCAGTATTTT
TRBD1	TRBV20-1	TRBJ2-7	-	CSAGQGINEQYF	TGCAGTGCGGGACAGGGAATCAACGAGCAGTACTTC
TRBD1	TRBV9	TRBJ1-1	few	CASSVSGGGTEAFF	TGTGCCAGCAGCGTCTCAGGGGGTGGCACTGAAGCTTTCTTT
-	TRBV7-9	TRBJ2-5	many	CASSSLGPQETQYF	TGTGCCAGCAGCTCCCTGGGGCCGCAAGAGACCCAGTACTTC
-	TRBV19	TRBJ1-5	-	CASTGTNQPQHF	TGTGCCAGTACCGGGACCAATCAGCCCCAGCATTTT
-	TRBV20-1	TRBJ2-7	few	CSARDLEDIWGQYF	TGCAGTGCTAGAGATCTCGAGGACATCTGGGGGCAGTACTTC
-	TRBV2	TRBJ2-4	many	CASSPVVGQTSYIAKNIQYF	TGTGCCAGCAGTCCGGTGGTGGGACAAACTAGTTATATAGCCAAAAACATTCAGTACTTC
TRBD1	TRBV7-6	TRBJ2-7	many	CASSFGQGMGEQYF	TGTGCCAGCAGCTTCGGACAGGGTATGGGCGAGCAGTACTTC
-	TRBV7-8	TRBJ2-7	few	CASSLGGISNYEQYF	TGTGCCAGCAGCTTAGGGGGGATATCAAACTACGAGCAGTACTTC
-	TRBV6-1	TRBJ2-5	-	CASSLTPGRETQYF	TGTGCCAGCAGTCTTACCCCAGGGAGGGAGACCCAGTACTTC
-	TRBV6-4	TRBJ1-2	few	CASTVPTDYGYTF	TGTGCCAGCACAGTTCCGACAGATTATGGCTACACCTTC
-	TRBV3-1	TRBJ2-7	-	CASSQDGSVYEQYF	TGTGCCAGCAGCCAAGATGGGTCAGTCTACGAGCAGTACTTC
-	TRBV18	TRBJ1-2	-	CASSPMTESNYGYTF	TGTGCCAGCTCACCAATGACCGAGTCTAACTATGGCTACACCTTC
-	TRBV7-9	TRBJ2-2	-	CASSLINFRTGELFF	TGTGCCAGCAGCTTAATAAACTTCCGCACCGGGGAGCTGTTTTTT
-	TRBV6-2/TRBV6-3	TRBJ2-7	-	CASSYRVFYEQYF	TGTGCCAGCAGCTACAGGGTTTTCTACGAGCAGTACTTC
TRBD2	TRBV2	TRBJ2-3	once	CASRVGTSGITSTDTQYF	TGTGCCAGCAGGGTTGGGACTAGCGGAATAACTAGCACAGATACGCAGTATTTT
-	TRBV11-2	TRBJ1-2	many	CASSSNTGPAGRSYTF	TGTGCCAGCAGCTCCAACACAGGGCCCGCTGGAAGGAGCTACACCTTC
-	TRBV12-3/TRBV12-4	TRBJ1-2	many	CASSLAGGRGDYGYTF	TGTGCCAGCAGTTTAGCGGGGGGTAGGGGGGACTATGGCTACACCTTC
TRBD1	TRBV3-1	TRBJ2-7	-	CASSQGQGTVPQYF	TGTGCCAGCAGCCAAGGCCAGGGGACAGTACCGCAGTACTTC
TRBD1	TRBV6-1	TRBJ1-6	-	CASRAGQGMYSPLHF	TGTGCCAGCAGAGCCGGACAGGGGATGTATTCACCCCTCCACTTT
TRBD1	TRBV6-1	TRBJ1-2	-	CASRRTGGIYGYTF	TGTGCCAGCAGGCGGACAGGGGGCATCTATGGCTACACCTTC
TRBD2	TRBV6-5	TRBJ2-5	many	CASSRTRDQETQYF	TGTGCCAGCAGCAGGACTAGGGACCAAGAGACCCAGTACTTC
TRBD1	TRBV5-1	TRBJ1-1	-	CASSLAQGARTEAFF	TGCGCCAGCAGCTTGGCGCAGGGGGCACGTACTGAAGCTTTCTTT
TRBD2	TRBV12-3/TRBV12-4	TRBJ2-5	many	CASRGGGRQETQYF	TGTGCCAGCAGAGGCGGGGGGCGGCAAGAGACCCAGTACTTC
-	TRBV15	TRBJ2-5	-	CATTLPGHLQETQYF	TGTGCCACCACCCTTCCGGGACACCTCCAAGAGACCCAGTACTTC